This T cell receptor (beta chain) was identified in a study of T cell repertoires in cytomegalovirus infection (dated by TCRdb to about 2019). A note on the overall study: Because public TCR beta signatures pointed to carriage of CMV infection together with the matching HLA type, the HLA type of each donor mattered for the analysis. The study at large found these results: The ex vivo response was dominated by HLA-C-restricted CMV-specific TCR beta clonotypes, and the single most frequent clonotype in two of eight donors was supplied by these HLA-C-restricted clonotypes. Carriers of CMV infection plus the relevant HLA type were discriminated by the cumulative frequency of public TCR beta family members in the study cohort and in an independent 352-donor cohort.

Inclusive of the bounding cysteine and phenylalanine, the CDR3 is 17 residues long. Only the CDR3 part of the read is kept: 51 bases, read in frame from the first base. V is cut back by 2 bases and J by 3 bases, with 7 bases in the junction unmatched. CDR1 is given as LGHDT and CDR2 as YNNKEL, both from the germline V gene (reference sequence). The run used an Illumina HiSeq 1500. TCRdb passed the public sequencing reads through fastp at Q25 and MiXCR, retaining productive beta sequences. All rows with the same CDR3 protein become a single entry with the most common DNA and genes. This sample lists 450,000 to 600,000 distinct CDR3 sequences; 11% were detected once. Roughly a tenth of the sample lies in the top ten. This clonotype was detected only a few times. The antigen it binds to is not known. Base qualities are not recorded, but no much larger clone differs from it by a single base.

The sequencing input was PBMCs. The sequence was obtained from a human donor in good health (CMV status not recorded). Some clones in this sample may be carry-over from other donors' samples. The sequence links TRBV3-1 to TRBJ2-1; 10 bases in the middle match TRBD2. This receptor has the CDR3 CASSQKRIAGGYNEQFF. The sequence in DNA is TGTGCCAGCAGCCAAAAAAGGATAGCGGGGGGCTACAATGAGCAGTTCTTC.